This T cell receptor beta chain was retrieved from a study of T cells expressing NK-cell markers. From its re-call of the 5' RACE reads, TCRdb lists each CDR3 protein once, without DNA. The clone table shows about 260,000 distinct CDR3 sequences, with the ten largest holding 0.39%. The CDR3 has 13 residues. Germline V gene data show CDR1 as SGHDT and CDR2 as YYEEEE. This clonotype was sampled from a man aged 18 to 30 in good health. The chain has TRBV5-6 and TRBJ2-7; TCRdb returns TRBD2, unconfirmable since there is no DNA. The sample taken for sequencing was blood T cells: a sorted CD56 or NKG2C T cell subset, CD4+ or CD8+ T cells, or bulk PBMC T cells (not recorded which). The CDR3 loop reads CASSLTSGYEQYF.